This T cell receptor beta chain is from a study of post-analysis software for immune sequencing data. Study as a whole: Patients had relapsing-remitting, secondary progressive or progressive-relapsing multiple sclerosis; some lacked subtype.

A word on this clonotype: Antigen unknown.

Study-level results: In multiple sclerosis, normalized Chao1 diversity was significantly below that of controls. Samples sharing a preparation batch grouped tightly together when assessed by F measure.

Carried by the TCR beta cDNA libraries were unique molecular identifiers. Each batch of roughly 1 to 10 million T cells produced roughly 450,000 cDNA molecules. TCRdb itself ran the PCR reads through MiXCR, one entry per CDR3 protein. The sample lists 550,000 to 700,000 distinct CDR3 sequences; 44% were seen once. This clonotype originated in a girl aged 5-17 years with multiple sclerosis. The sequenced sample consisted of blood.

The CDR3 DNA sequence: TGTGCCAGCAGCTCCGGACAGGGGGTCCACGAGCAGTACTTC. The encoded protein is CASSSGQGVHEQYF. V usage is TRBV7-9 and J usage is TRBJ2-7; 10 bases map to TRBD1. The CDR3 spans 14 residues. V dropped 4 bases and J dropped 5; count of bases not matched to a gene: 5. Germline CDR1 SEHNR, CDR2 FQNEAQ (reference sequence).